This TCR beta chain was found in a study of cytomegalovirus exposure and HLA in healthy donors. Primers for the PCR totalled 60 Vbeta and 13 Jbeta. TCRdb keeps only in-frame clones here, not all; method: immunoSEQ multiplex PCR. The repertoire holds around 120,000 clones, around three quarters seen once, with 3.3% in the top ten. The receptor's source is a male donor in good health and CMV-seronegative. Sequenced input: PBMCs.

Written as DNA, the CDR3 is TGTGCCAGTAGTATCCTAACAGACACTGAAGCTTTCTTT. It yields the protein CASSILTDTEAFF. The chain joins TRBV19 to TRBJ1-1; D unclear. The germline V gene encodes CDR1 LNHDA and CDR2 SQIVND (reference sequence). The CDR3 contains 13 residues. V shed 3 bases and J shed 3 bases, with 8 bases lying between them.